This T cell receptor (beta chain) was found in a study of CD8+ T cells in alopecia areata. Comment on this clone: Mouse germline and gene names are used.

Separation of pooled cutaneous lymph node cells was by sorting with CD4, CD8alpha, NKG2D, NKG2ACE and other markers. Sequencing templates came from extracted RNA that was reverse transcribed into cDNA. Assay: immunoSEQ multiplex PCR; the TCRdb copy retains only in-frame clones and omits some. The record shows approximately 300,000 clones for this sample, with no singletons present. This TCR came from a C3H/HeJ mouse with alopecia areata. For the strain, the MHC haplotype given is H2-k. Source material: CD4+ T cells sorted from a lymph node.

The part of the CDR3 DNA that was read is TGTGCCAGCAGCCAACGATCAGGGGAGGATGCT. As protein: CASSQRSGEDA. The whole CDR3 protein is CASSQRSGEDAEQFF. The chain couples TRBV5 to TRBJ2-1; tentative D call: TRBD1 (6 bases). With the read ending 4 residues before the CDR3 end, the germline J gene is used to fill in that end. V lost 2 bases to trimming and J lost 5 bases, with 13 bases between them. CDR3 length: 15 residues. Germline CDR1 and CDR2: LGHNA and YNLKQL (reference sequence).